A selection of T cell receptor beta chains follows, all from one sample in a study. TCRdb re-analysed the RT-PCR reads in MiXCR, keeping a single row per CDR3 protein. The table has fewer than 800,000 distinct CDR3 sequences, 14% seen once. The sequenced sample was memory CD4+ T cells from blood. All receptors derive from a female donor in good health, serving as a healthy control. CDR3s include the opening cysteine and the closing phenylalanine or tryptophan. D genes are given only for firm matches. Clone sizes are given selectively: once, few, many, or a class where the clone is expanded.

abundance	d_gene	v_gene	j_gene	CDR3nt	CDR3aa
NA	NA	TRBV7-6	TRBJ2-1	TGTGCCAGCAGCTTAGCGCAAAGCGGTGAGCAGTTCTTC	CASSLAQSGEQFF
NA	TRBD2	TRBV5-1	TRBJ2-1	TGCGCCAGCAGCTTGGGGGGGACTAGCATCCGGGAGCAGTTCTTC	CASSLGGTSIREQFF
few	TRBD1	TRBV20-1	TRBJ1-1	TGCAGTGCCTTCGACGGGACAGATGAAGCTTTCTTT	CSAFDGTDEAFF
few	NA	TRBV20-1	TRBJ2-7	TGCAGTGCTATCCGGGACACGAACTCCTACGAGCAGTACTTC	CSAIRDTNSYEQYF
few	NA	TRBV7-2	TRBJ1-5	TGTGCCAGCAGCACTCGATTCGGTCAGCCCCAGCATTTT	CASSTRFGQPQHF
NA	NA	TRBV20-1	TRBJ1-1	TGCAGTGCTAGCGAGGACCAGCAGATGAACACTGAAGCTTTCTTT	CSASEDQQMNTEAFF
few	NA	TRBV29-1	TRBJ1-2	TGCAGCACGGACCTAAACCATGGCTACACCTTC	CSTDLNHGYTF
NA	NA	TRBV20-1	TRBJ2-7	TGCAGTGCTAGGAACGTGATGGGGGGCCACGAGCAGTACTTC	CSARNVMGGHEQYF
NA	TRBD2	TRBV9	TRBJ2-7	TGTGCCAGCAGCCTGCAAGGGGTGCGGGAGCCTAGCGAGCAGTACTTC	CASSLQGVREPSEQYF
NA	TRBD1	TRBV5-8	TRBJ2-1	TGTGCCAGCAGCTTGTTAGGGACAGGAGGCTACAATGAGCAGTTCTTC	CASSLLGTGGYNEQFF
NA	NA	TRBV20-1	TRBJ2-7	TGCAGTGCGGGGCAGGGTGAGTTCTACGAGCAGTACTTC	CSAGQGEFYEQYF
many	TRBD2	TRBV12-3/TRBV12-4	TRBJ2-5	TGTGCCAGCAGGTCGGCGGGGGGGCGAGAGACCCAGTACTTC	CASRSAGGRETQYF
many	TRBD2	TRBV12-3/TRBV12-4	TRBJ2-1	TGTGCCAGCAGTTTCGACTCCGGACTAGCGGTCTACAATGAGCAGTTCTTC	CASSFDSGLAVYNEQFF
NA	NA	TRBV7-9	TRBJ2-3	TGTGCCAGCAGCCGTTTGGGACTCATGACGTCGTATTTT	CASSRLGLMTSYF
NA	TRBD2	TRBV12-3/TRBV12-4	TRBJ2-2	TGTGCCAATCCTAGCGGCCCCGCGAACACCGGGGAGCTGTTTTTT	CANPSGPANTGELFF
NA	TRBD1	TRBV20-1	TRBJ1-4	TGCAGTGCTGCCCGACAGGGGCTGTTTTTT	CSAARQGLFF
few	NA	TRBV19	TRBJ2-2	TGTGCCAGTAGTCCCCACGGGGAGCTGTTTTTT	CASSPHGELFF
few	NA	TRBV6-2/TRBV6-3	TRBJ1-5	TGTGCCAGCAGTTACACAGGGTCGGCTCAGCCCCAGCATTTT	CASSYTGSAQPQHF
NA	TRBD1	TRBV11-3	TRBJ2-5	TGTGCCAGCAGCACCGACAGGGGACAGACCCAGTACTTC	CASSTDRGQTQYF
few	NA	TRBV5-1	TRBJ1-5	TGCGCCAGCAGCTTGGGCGAGGGGGTGGCTCAGCCCCAGCATTTT	CASSLGEGVAQPQHF
NA	NA	TRBV3-1	TRBJ1-3	TGTGCCAGCAGCAACTACAGGGAATTGTCTGGAAACACCATATATTTT	CASSNYRELSGNTIYF
few	NA	TRBV6-1	TRBJ2-2	TGTGCCAGCAGAGAGACAGGACTAACCGGGGAGCTGTTTTTT	CASRETGLTGELFF
many	NA	TRBV7-2	TRBJ2-5	TGTGCCAGCAGCTTAAATTTAGGGGCACCTCTAGAGACCCAGTACTTC	CASSLNLGAPLETQYF
many	TRBD2	TRBV20-1	TRBJ2-1	TGCAGTGCTAGCGGACTAGCGGGAGTCCTCTCCTACAATGAGCAGTTCTTC	CSASGLAGVLSYNEQFF
NA	TRBD2	TRBV28	TRBJ2-7	TGTGCCAGCACTAGCGGCCTCTACGAGCAGTACTTC	CASTSGLYEQYF
few	NA	TRBV24-1	TRBJ2-5	TGTGCCACCAGTGAGCCCCACGCGTGGGAGACCCAGTACTTC	CATSEPHAWETQYF
NA	NA	TRBV6-1	TRBJ2-3	TGTGCCAGCAGTGAACTACAGGGCTCAGGGACGCAGTATTTT	CASSELQGSGTQYF
few	TRBD2	TRBV5-1	TRBJ2-1	TGCGCCAGCTGGGCTAGCGGGGGAGTTGATGAGCAGTTCTTC	CASWASGGVDEQFF
many	NA	TRBV20-1	TRBJ1-6	TGCAGTGCTAGCAACAGAGCAGTTGGGCCACCCCTCCACTTT	CSASNRAVGPPLHF
few	NA	TRBV20-1	TRBJ2-1	TGCAGTGCGACGGCGCTCTCCTCCTACAATGAGCAGTTCTTC	CSATALSSYNEQFF
NA	NA	TRBV3-1	TRBJ2-6	TGTGCCAGCAGCACTCCGTCTTATCCCGGATGCTCTGGGGCCAACGTCCTGACTTTC	CASSTPSYPGCSGANVLTF
few	NA	TRBV7-9	TRBJ1-1	TGTGCCAGCAGCTACAGTACAGAGTCCACTGAAGCTTTCTTT	CASSYSTESTEAFF
many	NA	TRBV24-1	TRBJ2-1	TGTGCCACCAGTGATTTTACTAGCTCAAACAATGAGCAGTTCTTC	CATSDFTSSNNEQFF
NA	NA	TRBV7-7	TRBJ2-5	TGTGCCAGCAGCTTAGCTTTTGGGGCGGAGACCCAGTACTTC	CASSLAFGAETQYF
NA	TRBD2	TRBV4-3	TRBJ2-2	TGCGCCAGCAGCCAAGATCATCTAGCGGGTAACACCGGGGAGCTGTTTTTT	CASSQDHLAGNTGELFF
NA	TRBD1	TRBV3-1	TRBJ1-6	TGTGCCAGCAGCCGAGGGACAGGATATTCACCCCTCCACTTT	CASSRGTGYSPLHF
NA	NA	TRBV27	TRBJ2-6	TGTGCCAGCAGTAGCTACAGTGGTAACGTCCTGACTTTC	CASSSYSGNVLTF
few	NA	TRBV4-1	TRBJ1-5	TGCGCCAGCAGCCAAGATCCTGGGATCAGCAATCAGCCCCAGCATTTT	CASSQDPGISNQPQHF
NA	NA	TRBV20-1	TRBJ1-3	TGCAGTGCTGTTCTCGGGACCGCTGGAAACACCATATATTTT	CSAVLGTAGNTIYF
few	TRBD2	TRBV4-2	TRBJ2-1	TGTGCCAGCAGCCCTCACCTAAAGGGGAGCGGGAGCAATGAGCAGTTCTTC	CASSPHLKGSGSNEQFF